The 14 T cell receptor beta chains below all came from one sample that was sequenced in a study of cytomegalovirus exposure and HLA in healthy donors. Method: immunoSEQ multiplex PCR; TCRdb's copy keeps in-frame clones and lacks some. The data show 130,000 to 150,000 clones, with around 89% seen just once and over 5% held by the top ten. Sequenced input: PBMCs. These receptors originate from a woman in her twenties or thirties in good health and CMV-seropositive.

Concerning this clone: The junction and the germline gene differ at one end; a read error may be behind it. V and J are TRBV7-3 and TRBJ2-3, with D possibly TRBD1 on 6 matching bases. The CDR3 totals 14 residues. Germline values: CDR1 SGHTA, CDR2 FQGTGA. CDR3 DNA sequence: TGTGCTAGCAGCCAGGGGCGGATCACAGATACGCAGTATTTT. It codes for CASSQGRITDTQYF. The variable domain in full, with the rest retrieved from reference TRBV7-3 and TRBJ2-3, is GAGVSQTPSNKVTEKGKYVELRCDPISGHTALYWYRQSLGQGPEFLIYFQGTGAADDSGLPNDRFFAVRPEGSVSTLKIQRTERGDSAVYLCASSQGRITDTQYFGPGTRLTVL.

The rearrangement uses TRBV28 and TRBJ1-4, with TRBD1 as a possible D gene (6 bases). There are 15 residues in the CDR3. Trimming left V 5 bases short and J 7 bases short, with 17 bases between. The V gene's germline CDR1 is MDHEN and CDR2 SYDVKM. The CDR3 bases are TGTGCCAGCAGTCGACCTCCAGGGGCAACTGAAAAACTGTTTTTT. This sequence encodes CASSRPPGATEKLFF.

The chain carries TRBV5-6 and TRBJ1-2; D is unresolved. The CDR3 sequence is 14 residues long. Trimming stripped 0 bases from V and 9 bases from J, with 15 bases between. Germline V gene lookup returns CDR1 SGHDT and CDR2 YYEEEE. The CDR3 DNA reads TGTGCCAGCAGCTTGGTTGCGGCGGTTTGGAGCTACACCTTC. As protein: CASSLVAAVWSYTF.

The genes are TRBV6-5 and TRBJ1-6, with TRBD1 identical over 7 bases. This CDR3 spans 12 amino acids. Germline V lookup: CDR1 MNHEY, CDR2 SVGAGI. J lost 8 bases, V lost 9 bases, and 4 bases had no gene match. CDR3 nucleotides: TGTGCCAGTCGACAGGGATATTCACCCCTCCACTTT. Translated: CASRQGYSPLHF.

The CDR3 here is CASSHGTGQSGANVLTF. The CDR3 bases are TGTGCCAGCAGTCATGGGACAGGACAATCTGGGGCCAACGTCCTGACTTTC. V usage is TRBV11-3 and J usage is TRBJ2-6; TRBD1 matches 8 bases. CDR3 length: 17 residues. V trimming: 6 bases; J trimming: 1 base; junction bases outside the gene matches: 8. Germline CDR1 and CDR2: SGHNT and YENEEA.

The chain recombines TRBV19 with TRBJ2-3; TRBD2 agrees at 7 bases. The CDR3 runs 14 residues. The ends lost 3 bases at V and 7 bases at J; junction bases unmatched: 7. Germline lookup yields CDR1 LNHDA and CDR2 SQIVND (reference sequence). This CDR3 is CASSISGGGNTQYF. The CDR3, as DNA: TGTGCCAGTAGTATTTCGGGGGGTGGAAATACGCAGTATTTT.

The rearrangement links TRBV27 to TRBJ2-5; 8 positions match TRBD1. Gene TRBJ2-7 matches the end of the DNA better, so the J call may be wrong. Germline V CDR1 and CDR2: MNHEY, SMNVEV (reference sequence). The CDR3 consists of 14 residues. The CDR3 DNA sequence: TGTGCCAGCAGCCTCCAGGGGGCACTCTACGAGCAGTACTTC. As protein: CASSLQGALYEQYF.

This clone was recorded a few times. J is TRBJ2-7 and V is TRBV28; 7 nucleotides line up with TRBD2. CDR1 and CDR2 (germline): MDHEN, SYDVKM. This CDR3 has 12 residues. With V trimmed by 2 bases and J by 5 bases, 0 bases remained unmatched. The DNA of the CDR3 is TGTGCCAGCAGTTTACGGGAGGACGAGCAGTACTTC. Its translation is CASSLREDEQYF.

Only one count was recorded for this clone. This chain uses TRBV28 with TRBJ1-6; D is unclear. The length of the CDR3 is 17 residues. Trimming took off 7 bases at V and 4 bases at J, with 20 bases between the two ends. The germline gives CDR1 MDHEN, CDR2 SYDVKM. CDR3 sequence reads: CASNPEVDFEYNSPLHF. In DNA, the CDR3 is TGTGCCAGCAACCCCGAGGTTGACTTCGAGTATAATTCACCCCTCCACTTT.

The rearrangement joins TRBV6-5 to TRBJ2-7, with D hard to call. The CDR3 loop spans 14 amino acids. Germline CDR1 and CDR2: MNHEY and SVGAGI. V lost 6 bases and J lost 0, with 12 bases in between. CDR3 sequence (DNA): TGTGCCAGCAGACCCCGAAAGCCCTCCTACGAGCAGTACTTC. This sequence encodes CASRPRKPSYEQYF.

This sequence joins TRBV5-1 and TRBJ2-3; unclear D gene. This CDR3 is built from 15 residues. V was pared by 3 bases and J by 0 bases, with 11 bases between. Germline CDR1 is SGHRS and CDR2 is YFSETQ. CDR3 sequence: CASSSAALSTDTQYF. CDR3 in DNA: TGCGCCAGCAGCTCAGCAGCGCTAAGCACAGATACGCAGTATTTT.

The rearrangement uses TRBV2 and TRBJ1-5; no clear D. Deletions cut 7 bases from V and 3 bases from J, with 16 bases between. This CDR3 is built from 15 residues. Germline CDR1 reads SNHLY; CDR2 reads FYNNEI. The CDR3, as DNA: TGTGCCAGCAAGTTCCGAGGCCAGAACAATCAGCCCCAGCATTTT. Translated: CASKFRGQNNQPQHF.

V gene TRBV29-1 combines with J gene TRBJ2-1, with 9 nucleotides matching TRBD2. Trimming at V came to 7 bases and at J to 9 bases, leaving 10 bases not matched to a gene. The length of the CDR3 is 13 residues. CDR1 SQVTM and CDR2 ANQGSEA come from the germline V gene. For the CDR3, the DNA is TGCAGCGCTGCGGGGGGGGAGGGTCTTGAGCAGTTCTTC. Protein: CSAAGGEGLEQFF.

The chain combines TRBV5-1 with TRBJ2-7; no clear D. V lost 0 bases to trimming and J lost 2 bases, with 21 bases between them. The CDR3 is made up of 18 amino acids. CDR1 is SGHRS, CDR2 YFSETQ, per germline. The CDR3 sequence is CASSLVVQVTSSTYEQYF. CDR3 nucleotide sequence: TGCGCCAGCAGCTTGGTTGTTCAGGTCACCTCCTCTACCTACGAGCAGTACTTC.